This entry lists 29 T cell receptor beta chains sequenced from one sample in a study of T-cell reconstitution after alpha-beta-depleted transplantation in children (dated by TCRdb to 2016 to 2017). Receptor amplification or capture employed PCR. The reads were generated on an Illumina HiSeq 2500. TCR library preparation used molecular barcoding, with unique molecular identifiers applied to normalize quantification of the TCRbeta repertoire. TCRdb applied fastp at Q25 and MiXCR to the public reads, then kept only in-frame beta chains. Entries are consolidated by CDR3 protein sequence, retaining the most common genes and DNA. Recorded for this sample are about 360,000 distinct CDR3 sequences; roughly 15% of them occurred a single time. In total, the top ten clones hold approximately 4.2% of the sample. The sequencing used PBMCs, collected from the stem cell graft. Receptor source: a human donor who donated a stem cell graft to a child with Fanconi anemia.

The chain carries TRBV19 and TRBJ2-1, with 7 bases fitting TRBD2. The CDR3 has 15 residues. V trimming: 8 bases; J trimming: 0 bases; junction bases outside the gene matches: 7. The germline CDR1 and CDR2 sequences are LNHDA and SQIVND (reference sequence). CDR3 sequence (DNA): TGTGCCAGTCAGGGAGGGAGAAGCTCCTACAATGAGCAGTTCTTC. It is translated as CASQGGRSSYNEQFF.

In this sample, this clonotype turned up a few times. V is TRBV5-1 and J is TRBJ2-3, with D possibly being TRBD1 (5 bases). The CDR3 extends over 15 amino acids. Between the trimmed V and J ends, which lost 2 bases and 3 bases, there was a span of 13 bases. CDR1 and CDR2 (germline): SGHRS, YFSETQ. The CDR3 region is CASSFGARTTDTQYF. The CDR3 DNA follows: TGCGCCAGCAGCTTTGGGGCTCGAACGACAGATACGCAGTATTTT.

The J gene is TRBJ2-5, the V gene TRBV5-1; D may be TRBD1 (5 bases). The germline V gene encodes CDR1 SGHRS and CDR2 YFSETQ. This CDR3 is 14 amino acids long. The V and J ends lost 0 bases and 4 bases respectively, with 10 bases between them. CDR3 nucleotide sequence: TGCGCCAGCAGCTTGGACAGGCCTAGAGAGACCCAGTACTTC. It encodes CASSLDRPRETQYF.

This rearrangement joins TRBV7-3 to TRBJ2-7; 7 bases are shared with TRBD1. Germline V gene sequence: CDR1 SGHTA, CDR2 FQGTGA. The CDR3 sequence is 14 residues long. The V and J ends lost 5 bases and 7 bases, in that order; junction bases with no gene match: 11. The CDR3 sequence is CASSPGQNPWEQYF. The CDR3 nucleotides read TGTGCCAGCAGCCCGGGACAGAACCCTTGGGAGCAGTACTTC.

This clonotype was counted between two and nine times. The chain employs TRBV19 and TRBJ1-5; 9 bases agree with TRBD1. The CDR3 spans 16 residues. After removal of 6 bases from V and 4 bases from J, the junction contained 10 bases not matched to a gene. CDR1 is LNHDA and CDR2 is SQIVND in the germline V gene (reference sequence). CDR3 in DNA: TGTGCCAGTAGGATGACCCTCGGACAGGGGAATCAGCCCCAGCATTTT. Protein: CASRMTLGQGNQPQHF.

This clonotype was detected ten times or more. CDR3 sequence reads: CSARDRRQGYETQYF. Here the CDR3 DNA reads TGCAGTGCTAGAGACCGGCGACAGGGCTACGAGACCCAGTACTTC. The V call is TRBV20-1, the J call TRBJ2-5; 7 nucleotides align to TRBD1. The CDR3 runs 15 residues. V trimming: 0 bases; J trimming: 5 bases; junction bases outside the gene matches: 9. Germline CDR1 DFQATT, CDR2 SNEGSKA (reference sequence).

The CDR3 spells CASSSPTMGTGNTIYF. Here the CDR3 DNA reads TGCGCCAGCAGCTCGCCGACCATGGGGACCGGAAACACCATATATTTT. The chain joins TRBV5-1 to TRBJ1-3; perhaps TRBD1 as D (5 bases). Germline CDR1 is SGHRS and CDR2 is YFSETQ. CDR3 length: 16 residues. V lost 3 bases and J lost 4, with 17 bases in between.

The V gene is TRBV2, the J gene TRBJ2-3; no reliable D call. The germline V gene encodes CDR1 SNHLY and CDR2 FYNNEI. This CDR3 contains 11 residues. Trimming cost V 5 bases and J 5 bases, with 5 bases left between them. CDR3 nucleotides: TGTGCCAGCAGTATCGTAGATACGCAGTATTTT. Its translation: CASSIVDTQYF.

The chain has TRBV18 and TRBJ2-1, with D maybe TRBD2 (6 bases). Germline V CDR1 and CDR2: KGHSH, LQKENI. V lost 9 bases and J 6 bases, leaving 18 bases between the germline ends. The CDR3 is 14 amino acids. CDR3 sequence reads: CASRTGVFGNEQFF. The CDR3 nucleotides are TGTGCCAGTCGAACGGGGGTTTTTGGCAATGAGCAGTTCTTC.

The sample holds one count of this clonotype. The CDR3 sequence: CASSVGVSGANVLTF. The CDR3 bases are TGTGCCAGCAGCGTGGGTGTCTCTGGGGCCAACGTCCTGACTTTC. The V call is TRBV9, the J call TRBJ2-6; D uncertain. The V end was cut by 2 bases, the J end by 0 bases, with 6 bases between. This CDR3 has 15 residues. Germline CDR1 and CDR2: SGDLS and YYNGEE.

This clonotype was recorded many times. V and J are TRBV6-1 and TRBJ2-2, with D perhaps matching TRBD2 (5 bases). The V gene lost 7 bases and the J gene lost 3 bases, with 12 bases spanning the gap. The CDR3 contains 14 residues. Germline V lookup: CDR1 MNHNS, CDR2 SASEGT. CDR3 sequence: CASTEGLYTGELFF. CDR3 bases: TGTGCCAGCACTGAGGGTCTTTACACCGGGGAGCTGTTTTTT.

The rearrangement links TRBV30 to TRBJ1-2; no clear D. Between the trimmed V and J ends, which lost 7 bases and 7 bases, there was a span of 10 bases. The CDR3 sequence is 10 residues long. Germline V gene sequence: CDR1 GTSNPN, CDR2 SVGIG (reference sequence). The CDR3, as DNA: TGTGCCTCCACGGACGGTGGCTACACCTTC. Amino acid sequence: CASTDGGYTF.

The chain has TRBV14 and TRBJ2-1; TRBD1 aligns across 8 bases. The ends lost 2 bases at V and 11 bases at J; junction bases unmatched: 5. The germline V gene encodes CDR1 SGHDN and CDR2 FVKESK. This CDR3 comprises 13 residues. CDR3: CASSQLGQVKQFF. The CDR3 region has the DNA TGTGCCAGCAGCCAACTGGGACAGGTTAAGCAGTTCTTC.

This clonotype has more than one count but fewer than ten. The genes are TRBV6-5 and TRBJ2-2; D is tentatively TRBD1 or TRBD2 (5 bases each). Germline values: CDR1 MNHEY, CDR2 SVGAGI. This CDR3 spans 19 amino acids. Trimming took 0 bases from V and 4 from J, leaving 21 bases between them. The CDR3 nucleotides are TGTGCCAGCAGTTACTCGGGACGCAGCTACCCGGGGACCACCGGGGAGCTGTTTTTT. It codes for CASSYSGRSYPGTTGELFF.

There are many counts of this clonotype. The chain recombines TRBV6-1 with TRBJ2-2; maybe TRBD1 (6 bases). The V gene lost 8 bases and the J gene lost 6 bases, with 13 bases spanning the gap. This CDR3 is built from 13 residues. The germline CDR1 and CDR2 sequences are MNHNS and SASEGT. This CDR3 is CASRAGESGELFF. In DNA form, the CDR3 reads TGTGCCAGCCGAGCAGGGGAGTCCGGGGAGCTGTTTTTT.

The J gene is TRBJ1-2, the V gene TRBV29-1; D not resolved. The CDR3 is 15 residues long. Trimming left V 0 bases short and J 1 base short, with 12 bases between. CDR1 SQVTM and CDR2 ANQGSEA come from the germline V gene. In DNA form, the CDR3 reads TGCAGCGTTGAAGATCCACAGATGATTAACTATGGCTACACCTTC. Protein product: CSVEDPQMINYGYTF.

This clonotype was counted ten times or more. The chain couples TRBV7-9 to TRBJ2-1, with unresolved D. Germline CDR1 is SEHNR and CDR2 is FQNEAQ (reference sequence). The V end was cut by 5 bases, the J end by 5 bases, with 19 bases between. The CDR3 is 16 residues long. For the CDR3, the DNA is TGTGCCAGCAGCCCTCGGCCCAGTTTCGCAGACAATGAGCAGTTCTTC. This encodes CASSPRPSFADNEQFF.

This clonotype turned up a few times. This sequence joins TRBV13 and TRBJ1-1; possible D gene TRBD1, 5 bases. The CDR3 length is 11 residues. Per the germline V gene, CDR1 is PRHDT and CDR2 is FYEKMQ (reference sequence). Trimming pared 4 bases from V and 12 bases from J, leaving 12 bases between. CDR3 loop: CASSSDRASFF. Here the CDR3 DNA reads TGTGCCAGCAGCTCCGACAGAGCATCTTTCTTT.

The V gene is TRBV6-2 or TRBV6-3, the J gene TRBJ2-1, with 8 bases that match TRBD1. CDR3 length equals 13 residues. J was trimmed by 7 bases and V by 9 bases; bases with no gene match: 8. Germline V CDR1 and CDR2: MNHEY, SVGEGT. In DNA form, the CDR3 reads TGTGCCAGTGGACAGGGCGCGAGGAATGAGCAGTTCTTC. Its translation is CASGQGARNEQFF.

This clonotype turned up a few times. CDR3 bases: TGTGCCAGCAGCTATTACCTCCAGGAGGGACTAGGGGGCACTGAAGCTTTCTTT. It specifies CASSYYLQEGLGGTEAFF. The V call is TRBV11-1, the J call TRBJ1-1; D is possibly TRBD1 (6 bases). CDR1 SGHAT and CDR2 FQDESV come from the germline V gene (reference sequence). This CDR3 is 18 amino acids long. Trimming took off 4 bases at V and 4 bases at J, with 25 bases between the two ends. The whole variable domain, filled in from reference TRBV11-1 and TRBJ1-1, reads EAEVAQSPRYKITEKSQAVAFWCDPISGHATLYWYRQILGQGPELLVQFQDESVVDDSQLPKDRFSAERLKGVDSTLKIQPAELGDSAMYLCASSYYLQEGLGGTEAFFGQGTRLTVV.

This clonotype came up a few times. J is TRBJ2-7 and V is TRBV20-1; either TRBD1 or TRBD2 may supply D (5 bases each). The CDR3 loop spans 13 amino acids. V lost 2 bases and J lost 2, with 10 bases in between. The V gene's germline CDR1 is DFQATT and CDR2 SNEGSKA (reference sequence). The CDR3 region has the DNA TGCAGTGCTAGACCGGGACCAGCCTACGAGCAGTACTTC. It translates to CSARPGPAYEQYF.

This clonotype has ten or more counts. The chain recombines TRBV10-3 with TRBJ2-3; TRBD2 matches 9 bases. Germline V gene data show CDR1 as ENHRY and CDR2 as SYGVKD. With V trimmed by 6 bases and J by 1 base, 8 bases remained unmatched. The CDR3 has 16 residues. CDR3 loop: CAIRAVASGGTDTQYF. The CDR3 DNA follows: TGTGCCATCAGAGCGGTCGCTAGCGGGGGCACAGATACGCAGTATTTT.

The genes are TRBV6-1 and TRBJ2-7; 9 bases align to TRBD2. CDR1 MNHNS and CDR2 SASEGT come from the germline V gene. V was pared by 3 bases and J by 3 bases, with 9 bases of the junction left unmatched. This CDR3 region has 16 residues. CDR3 sequence: CASSDGLAGALYEQYV. The CDR3 DNA reads TGTGCCAGCAGTGACGGGTTAGCGGGGGCACTCTACGAGCAGTACGTC.

This clonotype has ten or more counts. The chain uses TRBV24-1 and TRBJ2-2; D might be TRBD1 (6 bases). The CDR3 loop spans 17 amino acids. The germline V and J ends were trimmed by 4 bases and 2 bases, with 16 bases remaining between them. The germline gives CDR1 KGHDR, CDR2 SFDVKD. The CDR3 loop reads CATSDTGTTVNTGELFF. The CDR3 nucleotides read TGTGCCACCAGTGACACCGGGACAACAGTAAACACCGGGGAGCTGTTTTTT.

The CDR3 sequence: CASSQDQSRVGTNEKLFF. In DNA form, the CDR3 reads TGCGCCAGCAGCCAAGATCAATCTAGGGTCGGAACTAATGAAAAACTGTTTTTT. The chain is built from TRBV4-3 and TRBJ1-4; D is ambiguous. Trimming took 0 bases from V and 1 from J, leaving 15 bases between them. This CDR3 comprises 18 residues. From germline, CDR1 is LGHNA and CDR2 YSLEER.

This clonotype was seen repeatedly, ten times or more. V usage is TRBV5-5 and J usage is TRBJ2-1; the match to TRBD1 covers 9 bases. CDR3 length: 15 residues. Germline values: CDR1 SGHKS, CDR2 YYEKEE (reference sequence). V gave up 3 bases and J gave up 5 bases; unmatched junction bases: 6. The CDR3 region is CASSWPGQGNNEQFF. DNA for the CDR3: TGTGCCAGCAGCTGGCCGGGACAGGGTAACAATGAGCAGTTCTTC.

The chain links TRBV20-1 to TRBJ2-2, with D unresolved. The V and J ends lost 1 base and 1 base respectively, with 4 bases between them. Germline V lookup: CDR1 DFQATT, CDR2 SNEGSKA (reference sequence). The CDR3 is 13 amino acids. The CDR3 protein is CSARGQNTGELFF. The CDR3 coding sequence is TGCAGTGCTAGAGGGCAGAACACCGGGGAGCTGTTTTTT.

This chain uses TRBV4-3 with TRBJ1-4, with a weak D call TRBD1 (5 bases). Germline CDR1 is LGHNA and CDR2 is YSLEER. V was shortened by 2 bases and J by 8 bases, with 9 bases between the two germline ends. This CDR3 is 13 amino acids long. The CDR3 here is CASSQQHREKLFF. DNA of the CDR3: TGCGCCAGCAGCCAACAGCACAGGGAAAAACTGTTTTTT.

The V and J genes are TRBV20-1 and TRBJ2-7; no clear D. This CDR3 is built from 11 residues. Trimming pared 6 bases from V and 8 bases from J, leaving 14 bases between. Germline V gene sequence: CDR1 DFQATT, CDR2 SNEGSKA (reference sequence). The CDR3 sequence: CSAVSSFQQYF. The CDR3 coding sequence is TGCAGTGCCGTAAGTTCCTTCCAGCAGTACTTC.